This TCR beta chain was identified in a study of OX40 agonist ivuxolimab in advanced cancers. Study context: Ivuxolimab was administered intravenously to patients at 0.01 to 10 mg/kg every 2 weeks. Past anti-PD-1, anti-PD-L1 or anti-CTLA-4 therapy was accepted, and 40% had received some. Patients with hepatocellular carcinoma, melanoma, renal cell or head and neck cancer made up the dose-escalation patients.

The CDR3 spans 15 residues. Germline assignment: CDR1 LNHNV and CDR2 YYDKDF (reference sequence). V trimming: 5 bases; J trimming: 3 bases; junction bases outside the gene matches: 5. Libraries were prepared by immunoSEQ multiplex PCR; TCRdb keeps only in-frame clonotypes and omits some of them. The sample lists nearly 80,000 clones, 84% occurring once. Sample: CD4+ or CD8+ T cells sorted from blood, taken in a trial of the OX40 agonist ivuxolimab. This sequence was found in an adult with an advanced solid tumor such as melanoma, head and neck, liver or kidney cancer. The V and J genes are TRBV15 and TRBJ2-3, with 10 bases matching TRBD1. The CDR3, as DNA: TGTGCCACCAGCGGACCGGGACAGGGGACAGATACGCAGTATTTT. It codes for CATSGPGQGTDTQYF.